The 23 T cell receptor beta chains listed next were all sequenced from one sample in a study of T cells after yellow fever vaccination. TCRdb reanalysed the 5' RACE reads using MiXCR and keeps one entry per CDR3 protein. The data show fewer than 500,000 distinct CDR3 sequences, with about 19% seen just once and over 15% held by the top ten. Specimen: PBMCs, collected before the yellow fever booster vaccination. The receptors stem from a young man who received the YFV17D yellow fever vaccine.

This clonotype was detected a few times. CDR3 region: CASSLSRGANTGELFF. Here the CDR3 DNA reads TGTGCCAGCAGCTTATCACGGGGTGCTAATACCGGGGAGCTGTTTTTT. The chain recombines TRBV7-3 with TRBJ2-2, with TRBD2 as a possible D gene (5 bases). The V end was cut by 2 bases, the J end by 5 bases, with 15 bases between. Germline lookup yields CDR1 SGHTA and CDR2 FQGTGA. The CDR3 is 16 amino acids.

The V and J genes are TRBV27 and TRBJ1-5; 7 bases agree with TRBD1. V trimming: 6 bases; J trimming: 5 bases; junction bases outside the gene matches: 10. The CDR3 loop spans 15 amino acids. The germline gives CDR1 MNHEY, CDR2 SMNVEV (reference sequence). CDR3 nucleotides: TGTGCCAGCAGGATAGACAGGGACCTGGATCAGCCCCAGCATTTT. It specifies CASRIDRDLDQPQHF.

This clonotype was found a few times. V is TRBV6-5 and J is TRBJ2-1; the D gene is possibly TRBD2 (7 bases). The V end was cut by 11 bases, the J end by 4 bases, with 15 bases between. The germline CDR1 and CDR2 sequences are MNHEY and SVGAGI. The CDR3 extends over 13 amino acids. The CDR3 loop is CAPRGRVYNEQFF. CDR3 DNA: TGTGCCCCAAGGGGGAGGGTTTACAATGAGCAGTTCTTC.

The chain has TRBV10-3 and TRBJ2-7; D is undetermined. From germline, CDR1 is ENHRY and CDR2 SYGVKD. Trimming left V 4 bases short and J 3 bases short, with 7 bases between. The CDR3 is 12 residues long. CDR3 in DNA: TGTGCCATCAGTGTAGGCCTCTACGAGCAGTACTTC. It codes for CAISVGLYEQYF.

The chain has TRBV2 and TRBJ2-3; D perhaps matches TRBD2 (7 bases). With 8 bases removed from V and 4 bases from J, the gap between germline ends came to 16 bases. CDR3 length: 14 amino acids. CDR1 is SNHLY, CDR2 FYNNEI, per germline. CDR3 in amino acids: CASLARGASDTQYF. In DNA, the CDR3 is TGTGCCAGCTTGGCCCGGGGGGCATCAGATACGCAGTATTTT.

J is TRBJ1-1 and V is TRBV15, with no clear D. V dropped 0 bases and J dropped 4 bases, with 9 bases sitting between them. The CDR3 runs to 14 residues. Germline CDR1 reads LNHNV; CDR2 reads YYDKDF (reference sequence). The CDR3 DNA sequence: TGTGCCACCAGCAGAGATTGGGGTTTCACTGAAGCTTTCTTT. Amino acids: CATSRDWGFTEAFF.

The chain has TRBV7-9 and TRBJ2-2; TRBD2 matches at 8 bases. This CDR3 region has 16 residues. Losses at the gene ends were 4 bases for V and 4 bases for J; bases not matched to a gene: 8. The germline gives CDR1 SEHNR, CDR2 FQNEAQ (reference sequence). The CDR3 spells CASSSSAGALTGELFF. DNA of the CDR3: TGTGCCAGCAGCTCTTCAGCGGGGGCCCTCACCGGGGAGCTGTTTTTT.

The chain joins TRBV6-2 or TRBV6-3 to TRBJ2-7; D may be TRBD2 (6 bases). The germline V gene encodes CDR1 MNHEY and CDR2 SVGEGT. V shed 0 bases and J shed 5 bases, with 20 bases lying between them. This CDR3 has 17 residues. Written as DNA, the CDR3 is TGTGCCAGCAGTTACTCCCCTCAGGTAGGAGGGTACCACGAGCAGTACTTC. This encodes CASSYSPQVGGYHEQYF.

This clonotype was seen a handful of times. V is TRBV7-3 and J is TRBJ2-2; 7 bases are shared with TRBD1. J lost 7 bases, V lost 3 bases, and 5 bases had no gene match. CDR3 length equals 14 residues. Germline V CDR1 and CDR2: SGHTA, FQGTGA. Written as DNA, the CDR3 is TGTGCCAGCAGCTTTCTGGGGACAGACGGGGAGCTGTTTTTT. This gives the protein CASSFLGTDGELFF.

This clonotype was detected many times. The V call is TRBV7-2, the J call TRBJ1-1; D ambiguous. CDR1 is SGHTA and CDR2 is FQGNSA in the germline V gene. This CDR3 is 14 amino acids long. V gave up 5 bases and J gave up 2 bases, with 12 bases separating them. In DNA, the CDR3 is TGTGCCAGCAGCCTCCCGCCGGGAAACACTGAAGCTTTCTTT. This encodes CASSLPPGNTEAFF. Based on the CDR3 plus reference TRBV7-2 and TRBJ1-1, the full variable domain is GAGVSQSPSNKVTEKGKDVELRCDPISGHTALYWYRQSLGQGLEFLIYFQGNSAPDKSGLPSDRFSAERTGGSVSTLTIQRTQQEDSAVYLCASSLPPGNTEAFFGQGTRLTVV.

The chain joins TRBV12-3 or TRBV12-4 to TRBJ2-3; 15 nucleotides line up with TRBD2. This CDR3 comprises 17 residues. V lost 6 bases, J lost 5 bases, and 9 bases stayed unmatched. The CDR3 spells CASRRTSGGGFIDTQYF. The CDR3 DNA sequence: TGTGCCAGCAGGCGGACTAGCGGGGGGGGATTCATAGATACGCAGTATTTT.

This clonotype has only a few counts. The chain links TRBV3-2 to TRBJ2-5. TRBV3-2 is a pseudogene locus. The CDR3 is made up of 12 amino acids. As DNA, the CDR3 is TGTGCCAGCAACTACCTGAGGGAGACCCAGTACTTC. Its translation is CASNYLRETQYF.

This clonotype was seen many times. The gene calls are TRBV29-1 and TRBJ2-3, with D perhaps matching TRBD1 (5 bases). Germline assignment: CDR1 SQVTM and CDR2 ANQGSEA. The CDR3 consists of 12 residues. Trimming cost V 3 bases and J 2 bases, with 6 bases left between them. The CDR3 spells CSVETVTDTQYF. CDR3 DNA sequence: TGCAGCGTTGAGACAGTCACAGATACGCAGTATTTT.

This chain links TRBV5-1 with TRBJ2-7, with 8 nucleotides matching TRBD2. Germline CDR1 SGHRS, CDR2 YFSETQ. The CDR3 sequence is 15 residues long. V shed 4 bases and J 1 base; nucleotides not matched to a gene: 7. The CDR3 DNA reads as TGCGCCAGCAGCCCGGCGGGGGGTTATTCCTACGAGCAGTACTTC. Amino acids: CASSPAGGYSYEQYF.

The genes are TRBV20-1 and TRBJ1-1; tentatively, D is TRBD1 (6 bases). The germline V gene has CDR1 DFQATT and CDR2 SNEGSKA (reference sequence). This CDR3 comprises 13 residues. V was trimmed by 6 bases and J by 1 base, leaving 12 bases between them. The CDR3 nucleotides read TGCAGTGCCCGGAAAGGGGGGAACACTGAAGCTTTCTTT. Amino acid sequence: CSARKGGNTEAFF.

The chain links TRBV7-3 to TRBJ2-3, with 10 bases aligning to TRBD2. This CDR3 is 15 amino acids long. V shed 8 bases and J 5 bases; nucleotides not matched to a gene: 10. Germline V CDR1 and CDR2: SGHTA, FQGTGA. The CDR3 bases are TGTGCCAGCGGTAGGGAGCGGGGGGGCATAGATACGCAGTATTTT. It specifies CASGRERGGIDTQYF.

The rearrangement uses TRBV12-3 or TRBV12-4 and TRBJ1-3; D remains ambiguous. With 8 bases removed from V and 4 bases from J, the gap between germline ends came to 6 bases. The CDR3 spans 11 residues. For the CDR3, the DNA is TGTGCCAGCTTTGCCGGAAACACCATATATTTT. It encodes CASFAGNTIYF.

V is TRBV7-8 and J is TRBJ2-7, with 12 bases matching TRBD2. CDR1 SGHVS and CDR2 FQNEAQ come from the germline V gene. The CDR3 is made up of 16 amino acids. The V gene end was trimmed by 0 bases and the J gene end by 4 bases; junction bases not matched to a gene: 4. Written as DNA, the CDR3 is TGTGCCAGCAGCTTAGCACTAGCGGGGGGCGGGTACGAGCAGTACTTC. This sequence encodes CASSLALAGGGYEQYF. Full variable domain (rest looked up from reference TRBV7-8 and TRBJ2-7): GAGVSQSPRYKVAKRGQDVALRCDPISGHVSLFWYQQALGQGPEFLTYFQNEAQLDKSGLPSDRFFAERPEGSVSTLKIQRTQQEDSAVYLCASSLALAGGGYEQYFGPGTRLTVT.

This clonotype has only a few counts. The V gene is TRBV20-1, the J gene TRBJ1-5; tentative D call: TRBD1 (6 bases). The CDR3 is made up of 15 amino acids. CDR1 and CDR2 (germline): DFQATT, SNEGSKA (reference sequence). V dropped 0 bases and J dropped 2 bases, with 11 bases sitting between them. Here the CDR3 reads CSAREAGVRNQPQHF. The DNA for the CDR3 is TGCAGTGCTAGAGAGGCAGGGGTCCGCAATCAGCCCCAGCATTTT.

This clonotype was seen more than once but under ten times. The rearrangement uses TRBV7-9 and TRBJ1-1; TRBD1 might be the D (6 bases). The CDR3 extends over 16 amino acids. Per germline, CDR1 SEHNR and CDR2 FQNEAQ (reference sequence). V was cut by 5 bases and J by 3 bases, with 19 bases left in between. The CDR3 nucleotides read TGTGCCAGCAGCACAGAGTGGACAGTCCAGGACACTGAAGCTTTCTTT. Translated: CASSTEWTVQDTEAFF.

The chain carries TRBV5-1 and TRBJ2-3; D uncertain. The CDR3 is 15 residues long. Trimming stripped 0 bases from V and 6 bases from J, with 14 bases between. Germline V gives CDR1 SGHRS, CDR2 YFSETQ. The CDR3 DNA follows: TGCGCCAGCAGCTTGGACCCCGCACGGTCCGATACGCAGTATTTT. As protein: CASSLDPARSDTQYF.

This clonotype occurred a few times. This rearrangement joins TRBV6-6 to TRBJ1-2; 9 bases map to TRBD1. The trim removed 7 bases at V and 3 bases at J, leaving 12 bases unmatched. Germline CDR1 and CDR2: MNHNY and SVGAGI (reference sequence). This CDR3 is 16 amino acids long. This CDR3 is CASILSGTGLHYGYTF. The CDR3 DNA follows: TGTGCCAGCATCCTTAGCGGGACAGGGCTCCACTATGGCTACACCTTC.

The chain combines TRBV7-3 with TRBJ1-3, with 8 bases fitting TRBD1. V was clipped by 5 bases and J by 0 bases; unmatched bases: 3. The CDR3 extends over 15 amino acids. The germline gives CDR1 SGHTA, CDR2 FQGTGA. Here the CDR3 reads CASSRGQGSGNTIYF. The CDR3 nucleotides are TGTGCCAGCAGCAGAGGACAGGGCTCTGGAAACACCATATATTTT. The full variable domain, rest sourced from reference TRBV7-3 and TRBJ1-3, is GAGVSQTPSNKVTEKGKYVELRCDPISGHTALYWYRQSLGQGPEFLIYFQGTGAADDSGLPNDRFFAVRPEGSVSTLKIQRTERGDSAVYLCASSRGQGSGNTIYFGEGSWLTVV.